These T cell receptor beta chains were read from a single sample in a study of blood T cell repertoires in COVID-19. The protocol was immunoSEQ multiplex PCR, while the TCRdb copy is restricted to in-frame clones and leaves out a portion. The table lists under 300,000 clones, about 80% of them singletons. Sequenced sample: peripheral blood. The receptor set was obtained from a woman older than 75 with active or convalescent COVID-19. Each CDR3 is given with its conserved first and last residue. The order of the fields is J gene, V gene, D gene, clone size, CDR3 protein, CDR3 DNA. D genes are given only for firm matches. Clone size is not always given. Where it is, it says once, few, many or a class for expanded clones.

>TRBJ2-2|TRBV4-1|-|few
CASSQDLFGLLRGTGELFF
TGCGCCAGCAGCCAAGATCTGTTTGGACTTTTGCGAGGCACCGGGGAGCTGTTTTTT
>TRBJ2-3|TRBV28|-|-
CAGATGTSTDTQYF
TGTGCCGGGGCGACGGGGACTAGCACAGATACGCAGTATTTT
>TRBJ2-1|TRBV10-3|TRBD2|-
CAISRSGGINEQFF
TGTGCCATCAGTCGGAGCGGGGGTATCAATGAGCAGTTCTTC
>TRBJ2-1|TRBV3-1/TRBV3-2|-|-
CASSPAGYWVSYNEQFF
TGTGCCAGCAGCCCCGCAGGGTATTGGGTTTCGTACAATGAGCAGTTCTTC
>TRBJ2-1|TRBV19|TRBD2|-
CASTLLASANNEQFF
TGTGCCAGTACCCTACTAGCGTCAGCAAACAATGAGCAGTTCTTC
>TRBJ2-7|TRBV15|TRBD1|few
CATSGRDRGLLSSYEQYF
TGTGCCACCAGCGGACGGGACAGGGGTCTTCTTAGCTCCTACGAGCAGTACTTC
>TRBJ2-2|TRBV5-1|-|-
CASSFDRTGELFF
TGCGCCAGCAGCTTTGACAGGACCGGGGAGCTGTTTTTT
>TRBJ2-3|TRBV5-4|TRBD1|once
CASSLEGGAYTDTQYF
TGTGCCAGCAGCTTGGAAGGGGGCGCTTACACAGATACGCAGTATTTT
>TRBJ2-1|TRBV10-2|TRBD1|-
CASRVDRGVHNEQFF
TGCGCCAGCAGAGTCGACAGGGGTGTCCACAATGAGCAGTTCTTC
>TRBJ1-2|TRBV14|-|-
CASSPGATNYGYTF
TGTGCCAGCAGCCCAGGGGCTACTAACTATGGCTACACCTTC
>TRBJ2-3|TRBV29-1|-|-
CSVEGGRGTDTQYF
TGCAGCGTTGAGGGAGGTAGGGGAACAGATACGCAGTATTTT
>TRBJ2-3|TRBV5-1|TRBD2|-
CASSPTDSGSTDTQYF
TGCGCCAGCAGCCCAACGGATAGCGGGAGCACAGATACGCAGTATTTT
>TRBJ2-1|TRBV18|TRBD2|-
CASSPLSAGLSSYNEQFF
TGTGCCAGCTCACCACTGTCGGCGGGACTAAGCTCCTACAATGAGCAGTTCTTC
>TRBJ2-7|TRBV30|TRBD1|once
CAWSILPGTGTYEQYF
TGTGCCTGGAGTATTCTCCCCGGGACAGGGACCTACGAGCAGTACTTC
>TRBJ1-3|TRBV5-6|-|few
CASSGSGNTIYF
TGTGCCAGCAGTGGGAGTGGAAACACCATATATTTT
>TRBJ1-5|TRBV7-9|TRBD1|few
CASSLAWDRGEGGNQPQHF
TGTGCCAGCAGCTTAGCCTGGGACAGGGGCGAGGGTGGCAATCAGCCCCAGCATTTT
>TRBJ2-5|TRBV9|-|-
CASSVGGVETQYF
TGTGCCAGCAGCGTAGGGGGGGTGGAGACCCAGTACTTC
>TRBJ2-3|TRBV6-2/TRBV6-3|TRBD2|-
CASSPHGTSGGARTQYF
TGTGCCAGCAGTCCCCATGGGACTAGCGGGGGGGCTCGTACGCAGTATTTT
>TRBJ1-6|TRBV3-1/TRBV3-2|-|few
CASSSMGSLNSPLHF
TGTGCCAGCTCCTCTATGGGGAGCCTTAATTCACCCCTCCACTTT
>TRBJ1-2|TRBV7-8|TRBD1|-
CASSRDRGYGYTF
TGTGCCAGCAGCCGGGACAGGGGCTATGGCTACACCTTC
>TRBJ1-6|TRBV27|TRBD1|-
CASSLDRVGSPLHF
TGTGCCAGCAGTTTGGACAGGGTGGGTTCACCCCTCCACTTT
>TRBJ2-1|TRBV19|TRBD2|-
CASSIAPRLAGGYNEQFF
TGTGCCAGTAGTATAGCCCCACGACTAGCGGGAGGGTACAATGAGCAGTTCTTC
>TRBJ1-6|TRBV28|TRBD1|-
CASSSPGQGSLHF
TGTGCCAGCAGTTCCCCGGGACAGGGTTCCCTCCACTTT
>TRBJ2-5|TRBV4-1|TRBD1|-
CASSQSPGPGGGETQYF
TGCGCCAGCAGCCAATCGCCCGGTCCAGGGGGCGGAGAGACCCAGTACTTC
>TRBJ1-1|TRBV3-1/TRBV3-2|-|-
CASSQARKGPNTEAFF
TGTGCCAGCAGCCAAGCGAGGAAGGGGCCGAACACTGAAGCTTTCTTT
>TRBJ1-3|TRBV4-1|-|-
CASSHGRAGNTIYF
TGCGCCAGCAGCCATGGCAGGGCTGGAAACACCATATATTTT
>TRBJ1-5|TRBV3-1/TRBV3-2|-|-
CASSLPNQPQHF
TGTGCCAGCAGCCTCCCTAATCAGCCCCAGCATTTT
>TRBJ1-6|TRBV21-1|-|-
CASSKGRSRQGSCEHF
TGTGCCAGCAGCAAAGGGCGCAGCCGACAGGGCTCATGTGAGCACTTT
>TRBJ1-1|TRBV28|-|-
CASSTAGRAGTEAFF
TGTGCCAGCAGCACAGCGGGCCGCGCGGGCACTGAAGCTTTCTTT
>TRBJ2-5|TRBV7-8|-|-
CASSLAIPRRVSETQYF
TGTGCCAGCAGCTTAGCGATCCCGCGCCGAGTGTCAGAGACCCAGTACTTC
>TRBJ2-7|TRBV20-1|-|-
CSARSGYEQYF
TGCAGTGCTAGGTCAGGTTACGAGCAGTACTTC
>TRBJ2-7|TRBV18|TRBD2|-
CASSPLFGLDEQYF
TGTGCCAGCTCACCCCTCTTCGGACTAGACGAGCAGTACTTC
>TRBJ2-3|TRBV5-1|TRBD2|once
CASSLGAGFTDTQYF
TGCGCCAGCAGCTTGGGAGCGGGGTTCACAGATACGCAGTATTTT
>TRBJ1-6|TRBV28|-|-
CASSLDLSVSPLHF
TGTGCCAGCAGTTTAGATCTCAGTGTTTCACCCCTCCACTTT
>TRBJ1-6|TRBV5-1|TRBD1|-
CASSSTQSRQGLNNSPLHF
TGCGCCAGCAGCTCCACACAAAGCCGACAGGGGTTAAATAATTCACCCCTCCACTTT